This TCR beta chain was obtained from a study of Graves' ophthalmopathy and Graves' hyperthyroidism (dated by TCRdb to the late 2010s). In the study overall: Peripheral blood was collected before any treatment was given, at the time of initial diagnosis. The study used signatures of the TCR beta repertoire to tell Graves' ophthalmopathy apart from Graves' hyperthyroidism and to predict which patients would progress to ophthalmopathy. In total, some 140 blood samples were TCR-sequenced: fewer than 50 ophthalmopathy, approximately 75 hyperthyroidism and roughly 17 hyperthyroidism-to-ophthalmopathy patients. A discovery set of 90 to 100 patients (about 45 ophthalmopathy, approximately 58 stable hyperthyroidism) was enrolled to explore V-J signatures distinguishing ophthalmopathy from hyperthyroidism. An independent validation cohort was composed of 18 hyperthyroidism patients and 17 patients who later progressed from hyperthyroidism to ophthalmopathy. T-cell repertoires of thyroid tissue and blood were compared in more than 5 hyperthyroidism patients. Following sampling, methimazole starting at 30 mg daily was administered to hyperthyroidism patients, and high-dose intravenous methylprednisolone was administered to ophthalmopathy patients. For training and testing, the approximately 92 patients in the discovery cohort were randomly divided in a 7:3 ratio.

The investigation overall reported the following: In validation, the model predicted ophthalmopathy progression with about 71% sensitivity and roughly 72% specificity; approximately 12 predicted patients were CT-confirmed with GO in a median of approximately 6.5 months. No statistical method was used to set the sample size in advance, and the investigators knew which group each participant was assigned to. The 13-signature model separated ophthalmopathy from stable hyperthyroidism with approximately 90% sensitivity and 81.08% specificity in cross-validation, and 80%/75% in the test set. Most of the expanded thyroid clonotypes with a frequency above 0.001 were also detected in blood, and it was suggested that the thyroid immune response may be reflected by blood repertoires.

Hyperthyroidism was defined as stable when no progression to ophthalmopathy occurred within 18 months of follow-up. Patients with hyperthyroidism were aged 18 to 65 years, had been newly diagnosed, and had a disease duration of less than 2 months. Patients were excluded if they had other autoimmune diseases, uncontrolled infections, pregnancy or lactation. Clinical symptoms, serum thyroxine, TRAb, thyroid ultrasound and orbital computed tomography were used for diagnosis. Ficoll-Paque density gradient centrifugation was used to isolate PBMCs from around 10 ml of fresh peripheral blood. Total RNA was extracted using Trizol reagent, and RNA quality was checked on an Agilent 2100 Bioanalyzer. This clonotype was seen at least ten times. The clone's antigen remains unknown. Base qualities are missing; no much larger clone stands one base away. Spanning cysteine to phenylalanine, the CDR3 consists of 13 amino acids. This entry keeps only the CDR3 DNA: 39 bases, framed from base 1. V is reduced by 1 base and J by 4 bases, leaving a spacing of 7 bases between them. The germline V gene sets CDR1 to MNHNS and CDR2 to SASEGT.

For repertoire sequencing, the TCR beta CDR3 regions were amplified from RNA transcripts. The first round was an RT-PCR using HTBI primers with the Qiagen OneStep RT-PCR kit, and this first round was followed by a second-round multiplex PCR, then size selection and purification. Sequencing of the libraries was carried out on an Illumina HiSeq2000 in paired-end mode with 100 bp reads. The original methods were these. Reads were processed with SOAPnuke, discarding reads with adapters, uncalled bases, mean Phred below 15, or no exact constant-primer or identifier match. COPE v1.2.5 was used to merge the high-quality paired reads. Each unique nucleotide sequence was defined as a clonotype, and clonotypes were aligned to IMGT TRB V, D and J references with MiTCR v1.1. The analysis was limited to V-J combinations with a frequency above 0.0001, which together covered more than 98% of repertoires. For each V-J combination, a TCR clonal expansion and chaos score was defined as F50 clonal expansion divided by the chaos observed in the TCRdist matrix. Welch's t-statistics and random forest were used to reduce the features to 13 V-J combinations, which were then used as input to a naive Bayes classifier. The similarity between thyroid and blood repertoires was quantified using the Morisita-Horn index. Using fastp trimming at Q25 and MiXCR clonotype assembly, TCRdb reanalyzed the public sequencing data and kept in-frame beta chains. Each entry is one CDR3 protein sequence, shown with its most common DNA and genes. The authors' filters were not applied to this entry. The sample profile shows under 800,000 distinct CDR3 sequences; roughly 20% of them were found once. The ten most abundant clones make up more than 5.5% of the sample.

Here the chain combines TRBV6-1 and TRBJ2-5, with no reliable assignment of the D segment. Sequenced material: peripheral blood. This TCR derives from a woman aged 18-29 years with stable Graves' hyperthyroidism. Some clones in this sample may be carry-over from other donors' samples. Donor details come from another sample of the same person, matched by shared clones. The sequenced DNA: TGTGCCAGCAGTGAAGGTGTGGGAGAGACCCAGTACTTC. Its protein is CASSEGVGETQYF.